The next 10 T cell receptor beta chains were all read from a single sample in a study of T-cell reconstitution after alpha-beta-depleted transplantation in children. Unique molecular identifiers were built into the TCRbeta library. In TCRdb, the PCR reads were re-called with MiXCR into one record per CDR3 protein. The repertoire holds some 550,000 distinct CDR3 sequences, with about 23% as singletons. Specimen: PBMCs, mostly from graft donor cells, collected 360 days after TCRalphabeta/CD19-depleted stem cell transplant. These receptors all come from a boy in the first two years of life who had a stem cell transplant for acute myeloid leukemia, so the T cells may come from the graft donor.

This clonotype was found a few times. This rearrangement joins TRBV6-5 to TRBJ1-1, with D uncertain. CDR1 is MNHEY, CDR2 SVGAGI, per germline. Trimming stripped 0 bases from V and 6 bases from J, with 14 bases between. The CDR3 extends over 15 amino acids. DNA for the CDR3: TGTGCCAGCAGTTACTCCTGGGCCCGAAAGGCTGAAGCTTTCTTT. Translated, it gives CASSYSWARKAEAFF.

This clonotype was counted at least ten times. The chain links TRBV30 to TRBJ2-3; 8 nucleotides line up with TRBD2. Looked up from germline, CDR1 is GTSNPN and CDR2 is SVGIG (reference sequence). The CDR3 covers 14 residues. V was pared by 2 bases and J by 1 base, with 2 bases of the junction left unmatched. CDR3 residues: CAWSQAGGTDTQYF. CDR3 nucleotide sequence: TGTGCCTGGAGTCAAGCGGGGGGCACAGATACGCAGTATTTT.

This clonotype was counted between two and nine times. The chain employs TRBV20-1 and TRBJ1-1; 10 bases align to TRBD1. The CDR3 runs 15 residues. Germline V lookup: CDR1 DFQATT, CDR2 SNEGSKA (reference sequence). Trimming took 3 bases from V and 1 from J; bases not matched to a gene: 5. The CDR3 region is CSARDRTGGNTEAFF. The CDR3 nucleotides read TGCAGTGCTAGGGACCGGACAGGGGGGAACACTGAAGCTTTCTTT.

Regarding this clonotype: Being one base from a much bigger clone, this may be a read error. Since no conserved phenylalanine or tryptophan closes the CDR3, a read error is the likely cause. The rearrangement uses TRBV11-2 and TRBJ1-3; D is perhaps TRBD1 (6 bases). CDR1 SGHAT and CDR2 FQNNGV come from the germline V gene. The V gene lost 4 bases and the J gene lost 2 bases, with 12 bases spanning the gap. This CDR3 spans 15 amino acids. CDR3 coding DNA: TGTGCCAGCAGCTCCCTAAAGGGGGCTGGAAACACCATATATTCT. This codes for CASSSLKGAGNTIYS.

This clonotype was picked up a small number of times. V and J are TRBV19 and TRBJ2-1; D remains ambiguous. V lost 8 bases, J lost 0 bases, and 20 bases lay in between. The CDR3 covers 17 residues. Germline-derived CDR1 and CDR2 are LNHDA and SQIVND (reference sequence). The CDR3, as DNA: TGTGCCAGTGGAACATACCCTTGGCTGAGCTCCTACAATGAGCAGTTCTTC. Translating it yields CASGTYPWLSSYNEQFF.

There are a few counts of this clonotype. The chain carries TRBV6-1 and TRBJ1-5; D might be TRBD1 (5 bases). Looked up from germline, CDR1 is MNHNS and CDR2 is SASEGT. Trimming cost V 5 bases and J 6 bases, with 17 bases left between them. The CDR3 is made up of 15 amino acids. The CDR3 DNA reads as TGTGCCAGCAGTCCCGGGACCCCCTCTGGTCAGCCCCAGCATTTT. Its protein is CASSPGTPSGQPQHF.

In its sample, this clonotype was seen a few times. The rearrangement links TRBV20-1 to TRBJ1-5; 7 bases are shared with TRBD1. J was trimmed by 5 bases and V by 1 base; bases with no gene match: 2. Germline V gives CDR1 DFQATT, CDR2 SNEGSKA (reference sequence). This CDR3 has 13 residues. CDR3 amino acids: CSARGTGDQPQHF. In DNA form, the CDR3 reads TGCAGTGCTAGAGGGACAGGAGATCAGCCCCAGCATTTT.

The genes are TRBV7-2 and TRBJ2-3; the D gene is possibly TRBD1 (5 bases). Germline CDR1 SGHTA, CDR2 FQGNSA. With 7 bases removed from V and 15 bases from J, the gap between germline ends came to 20 bases. The CDR3 runs 12 residues. The CDR3 DNA reads TGTGCCAGCATAACTCAGGGCAATGGTCTATATTTT. Amino acid sequence: CASITQGNGLYF. The full variable domain, completed using reference TRBV7-2 and TRBJ2-3, is GAGVSQSPSNKVTEKGKDVELRCDPISGHTALYWYRQSLGQGLEFLIYFQGNSAPDKSGLPSDRFSAERTGGSVSTLTIQRTQQEDSAVYLCASITQGNGLYFGPGTRLTVL.

This clonotype was observed many times. The chain is built from TRBV28 and TRBJ2-7, with 9 positions matching TRBD1. The CDR3 is 19 residues long. Looked up from germline, CDR1 is MDHEN and CDR2 is SYDVKM. Losses at the gene ends were 6 bases for V and 8 bases for J; bases not matched to a gene: 26. The CDR3 nucleotides read TGTGCCAGCAGCCAACAGTACCGGGACAGGGTGTATCCTCCCGAACAGCAGTACGTC. This gives the protein CASSQQYRDRVYPPEQQYV.

The chain employs TRBV5-4 and TRBJ2-1; D unclear. The germline V gene encodes CDR1 SGHNT and CDR2 YYREEE (reference sequence). The V gene lost 8 bases and the J gene lost 15 bases, with 24 bases spanning the gap. This CDR3 has 13 amino acids. The CDR3 bases are TGTGCCAGGGGCTTCGGAGTCCCCGGCCCCCGGTTCTTC. Protein: CARGFGVPGPRFF.